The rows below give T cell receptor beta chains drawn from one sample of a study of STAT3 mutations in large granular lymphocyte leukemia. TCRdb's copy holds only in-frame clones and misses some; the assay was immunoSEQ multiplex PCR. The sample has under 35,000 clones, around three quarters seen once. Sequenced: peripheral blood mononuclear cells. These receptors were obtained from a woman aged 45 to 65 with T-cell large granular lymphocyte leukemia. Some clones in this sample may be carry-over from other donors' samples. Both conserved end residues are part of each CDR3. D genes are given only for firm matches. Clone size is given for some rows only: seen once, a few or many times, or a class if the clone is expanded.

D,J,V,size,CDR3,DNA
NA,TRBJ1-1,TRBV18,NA,CASSPLRDTEAFF,TGTGCCAGCTCACCGCTCAGGGACACTGAAGCTTTCTTT
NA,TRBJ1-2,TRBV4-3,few,CASSQEGGPQYGYTF,TGCGCCAGCAGCCAAGAGGGGGGACCTCAATATGGCTACACCTTC
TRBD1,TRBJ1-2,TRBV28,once,CASLDRAYGYTF,TGTGCCAGCTTGGACAGGGCCTATGGCTACACCTTC
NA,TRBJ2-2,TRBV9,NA,CASSRTYIPPLELFF,TGTGCCAGCAGCCGTACTTATATCCCACCCTTGGAGCTGTTTTTT
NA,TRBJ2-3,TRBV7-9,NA,CASSLGSMADTQYF,TGTGCCAGCAGCTTAGGGTCTATGGCCGATACGCAGTATTTT
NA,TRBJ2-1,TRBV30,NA,CAWNSQNYNEQFF,TGTGCCTGGAATAGTCAGAACTACAATGAGCAGTTCTTC
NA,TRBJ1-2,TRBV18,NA,CASSPGQNYGYTF,TGTGCCAGCTCACCCGGACAGAACTATGGCTACACCTTC
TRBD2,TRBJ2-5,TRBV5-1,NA,CASSLTTSGSMETQYF,TGCGCCAGCAGCTTGACCACTAGCGGGAGTATGGAGACCCAGTACTTC
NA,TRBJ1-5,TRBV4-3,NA,CASSQELGGNQPQHF,TGCGCCAGCAGCCAAGAGTTAGGGGGAAATCAGCCCCAGCATTTT
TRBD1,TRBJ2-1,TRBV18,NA,CATRNRQGASNEQFF,TGTGCCACAAGGAACAGGCAGGGGGCAAGCAATGAGCAGTTCTTC
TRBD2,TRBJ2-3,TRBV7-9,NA,CASSSPGLAMPGDTQYF,TGTGCCAGCAGCTCACCGGGACTAGCGATGCCGGGGGATACGCAGTATTTT
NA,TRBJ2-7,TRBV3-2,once,CASSYEQYF,TGTGCCAGCAGTTACGAGCAGTACTTC
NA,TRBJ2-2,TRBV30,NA,CAWTTHNRVTGELFF,TGTGCCTGGACCACCCACAACCGCGTTACCGGGGAGCTGTTTTTT
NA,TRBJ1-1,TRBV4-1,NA,CASSQVGGGRRTEAFF,TGCGCCAGCAGCCAAGTAGGTGGGGGGCGCAGGACTGAAGCTTTCTTT
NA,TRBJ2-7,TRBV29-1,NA,CSVDTGTRPSYEQYF,TGCAGCGTTGACACCGGGACGAGACCATCCTACGAGCAGTACTTC
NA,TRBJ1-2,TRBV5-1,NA,CASSLPRVGDGYTF,TGCGCCAGCAGCTTACCGAGGGTAGGGGACGGCTACACCTTC
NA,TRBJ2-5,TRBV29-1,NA,CSKTSRGRGETQYF,TGCAGCAAAACTTCGAGGGGCCGCGGGGAGACCCAGTACTTC
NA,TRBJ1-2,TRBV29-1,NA,CSGDRRLGDGYTF,TGCAGCGGCGACCGACGGCTGGGTGATGGCTACACCTTC
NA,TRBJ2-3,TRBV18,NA,CASSRQGPGAEVGVTQYF,TGTGCCAGCTCCCGACAAGGTCCCGGGGCCGAAGTAGGGGTTACGCAGTATTTT
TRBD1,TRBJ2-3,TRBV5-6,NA,CASSFRAGTGGFGADTQYF,TGTGCCAGCAGCTTTAGGGCCGGGACAGGGGGCTTTGGGGCAGATACGCAGTATTTT
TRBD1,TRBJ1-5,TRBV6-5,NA,CASSPGTAVQPQHF,TGTGCCAGCAGTCCCGGGACAGCAGTTCAGCCCCAGCATTTT
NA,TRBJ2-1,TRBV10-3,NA,CAISEFTGEQFF,TGTGCCATCAGTGAATTTACAGGGGAGCAGTTCTTC
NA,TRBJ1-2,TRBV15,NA,CATSRDAGFGQNYGYTF,TGTGCCACCAGCAGAGATGCCGGGTTTGGACAGAACTATGGCTACACCTTC
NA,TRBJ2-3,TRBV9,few,CASSVVSTDTQYF,TGTGCCAGCAGCGTAGTCAGCACAGATACGCAGTATTTT